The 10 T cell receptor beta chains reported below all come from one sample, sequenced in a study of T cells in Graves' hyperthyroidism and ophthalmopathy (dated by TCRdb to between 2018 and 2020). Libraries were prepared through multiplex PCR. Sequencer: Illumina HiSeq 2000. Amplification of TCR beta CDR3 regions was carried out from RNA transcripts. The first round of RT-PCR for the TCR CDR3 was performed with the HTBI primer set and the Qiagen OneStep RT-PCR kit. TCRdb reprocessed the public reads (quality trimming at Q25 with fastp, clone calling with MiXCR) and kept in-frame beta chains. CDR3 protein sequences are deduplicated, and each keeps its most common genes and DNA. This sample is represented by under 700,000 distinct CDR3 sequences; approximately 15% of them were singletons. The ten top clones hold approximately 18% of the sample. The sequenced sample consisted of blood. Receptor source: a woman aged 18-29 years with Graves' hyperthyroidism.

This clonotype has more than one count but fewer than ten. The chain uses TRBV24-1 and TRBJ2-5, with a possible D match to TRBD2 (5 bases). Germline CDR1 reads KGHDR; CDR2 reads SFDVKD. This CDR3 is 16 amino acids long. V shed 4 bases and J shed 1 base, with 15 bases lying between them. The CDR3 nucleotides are TGTGCCACCAGTGACCCCGTGGGAGCGACCCAAGAGACCCAGTACTTC. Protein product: CATSDPVGATQETQYF.

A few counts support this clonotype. CDR3 sequence (DNA): TGTGCCAGCAGCGCAGTGATCAGGGGGCCCGGCTCTGGGGCCAACGTCCTGACTTTC. Translated, it gives CASSAVIRGPGSGANVLTF. V usage is TRBV7-2 and J usage is TRBJ2-6; 8 nucleotides line up with TRBD1. The V segment lost 5 bases and the J segment 0 bases; nucleotides outside the gene matches: 12. This CDR3 is 19 amino acids long. CDR1 and CDR2 from the germline V gene are SGHTA and FQGNSA. Drawing the rest from reference TRBV7-2 and TRBJ2-6, the complete variable domain is GAGVSQSPSNKVTEKGKDVELRCDPISGHTALYWYRQSLGQGLEFLIYFQGNSAPDKSGLPSDRFSAERTGGSVSTLTIQRTQQEDSAVYLCASSAVIRGPGSGANVLTFGAGSRLTVL.

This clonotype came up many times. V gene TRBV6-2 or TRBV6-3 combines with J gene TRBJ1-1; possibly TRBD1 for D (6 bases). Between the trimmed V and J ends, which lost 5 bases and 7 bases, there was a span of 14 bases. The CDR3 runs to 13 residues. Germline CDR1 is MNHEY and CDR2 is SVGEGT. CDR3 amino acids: CASSKELDSEAFF. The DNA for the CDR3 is TGTGCCAGCAGTAAAGAATTGGACAGTGAAGCTTTCTTT.

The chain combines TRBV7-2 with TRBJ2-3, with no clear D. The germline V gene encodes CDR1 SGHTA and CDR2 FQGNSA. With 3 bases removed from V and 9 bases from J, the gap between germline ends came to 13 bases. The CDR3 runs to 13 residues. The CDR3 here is CASSFPGPETQYF. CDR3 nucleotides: TGTGCCAGCAGCTTCCCCGGGCCCGAAACGCAGTATTTT.

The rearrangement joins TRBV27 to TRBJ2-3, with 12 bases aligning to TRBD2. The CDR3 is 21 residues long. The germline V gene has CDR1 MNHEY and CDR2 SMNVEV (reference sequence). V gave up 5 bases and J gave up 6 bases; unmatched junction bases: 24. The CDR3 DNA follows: TGTGCCAGCAGTCTAATTGGGACAGGGAGGCCTAGCGGGAGGGCAGGGGATACGCAGTATTTT. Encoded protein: CASSLIGTGRPSGRAGDTQYF.

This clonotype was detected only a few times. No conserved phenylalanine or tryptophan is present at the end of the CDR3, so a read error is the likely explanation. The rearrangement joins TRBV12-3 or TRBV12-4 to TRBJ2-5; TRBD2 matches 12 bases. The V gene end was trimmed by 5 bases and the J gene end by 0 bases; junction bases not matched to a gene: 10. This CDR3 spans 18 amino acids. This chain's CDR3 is CASSRRTSGMTYQETQYL. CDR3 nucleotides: TGTGCCAGCAGTCGGCGGACTAGCGGGATGACCTACCAAGAGACCCAGTACCTC.

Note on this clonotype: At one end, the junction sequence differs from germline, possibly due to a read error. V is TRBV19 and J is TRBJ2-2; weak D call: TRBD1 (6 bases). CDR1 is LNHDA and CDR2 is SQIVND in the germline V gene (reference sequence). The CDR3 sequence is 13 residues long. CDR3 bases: TGTGCCACCCGTAACAGGGAAACCGGGGAGCCGTTTTTT. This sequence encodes CATRNRETGEPFF.

CDR3 coding DNA: TGTGCCAGCAGCCGCGAGACAGGGGGTCCCCCGATCGAGCAGTACTTC. Translation: CASSRETGGPPIEQYF. The V gene is TRBV11-3, the J gene TRBJ2-7, with TRBD1 identical over 9 bases. Per germline, CDR1 SGHNT and CDR2 YENEEA. The CDR3 runs to 16 residues. V shed 5 bases, J shed 6 bases, and the junction held 14 bases outside the gene matches.

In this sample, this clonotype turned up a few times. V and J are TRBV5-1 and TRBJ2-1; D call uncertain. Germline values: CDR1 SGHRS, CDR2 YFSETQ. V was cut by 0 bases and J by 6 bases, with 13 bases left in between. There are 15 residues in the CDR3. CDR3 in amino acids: CASSLVRNIANEQFF. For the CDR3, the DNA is TGCGCCAGCAGCTTGGTGCGGAACATTGCCAATGAGCAGTTCTTC.

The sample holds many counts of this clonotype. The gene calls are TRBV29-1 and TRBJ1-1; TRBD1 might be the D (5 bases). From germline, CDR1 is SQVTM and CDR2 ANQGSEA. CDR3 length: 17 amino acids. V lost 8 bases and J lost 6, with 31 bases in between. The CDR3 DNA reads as TGCAGCACAGCCCCTTGGCTGGACACTAGGGGTATTGCTGAAGCTTTCTTT. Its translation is CSTAPWLDTRGIAEAFF.